Following are 15 T cell receptor beta chains from one sample sequenced in a study of cytomegalovirus exposure and HLA in healthy donors. In the PCR, 60 Vbeta and 13 Jbeta primers were used. TCRdb's table, derived via immunoSEQ multiplex PCR, lists solely in-frame clones and lacks some. Of about 91,000 clones listed, under 75% are singletons. The specimen was PBMCs. Receptors were obtained from a female donor in good health and CMV-seronegative.

The V call is TRBV6-5, the J call TRBJ1-2, with D possibly matching TRBD1 (5 bases). The length of the CDR3 is 13 residues. Germline loops: CDR1 MNHEY, CDR2 SVGAGI. Trimming removed 2 bases at V and 8 bases at J, with 12 bases between. CDR3 loop: CASSYTDSYGYTF. DNA of the CDR3: TGTGCCAGCAGTTACACCGACAGTTACGGCTACACCTTC.

This clone appeared a few times. CDR3 in DNA: TGTGCCAGCAGTACCCTCGGGTTTGGAAACACCATATATTTT. Protein sequence: CASSTLGFGNTIYF. The V gene is TRBV6-5, the J gene TRBJ1-3; D ambiguous. The CDR3 covers 14 residues. V was trimmed by 5 bases and J by 3 bases, leaving 11 bases between them. Per germline, CDR1 MNHEY and CDR2 SVGAGI.

The chain couples TRBV5-6 to TRBJ1-1, with 9 bases lining up with TRBD1. The CDR3 covers 15 residues. Germline-derived CDR1 and CDR2 are SGHDT and YYEEEE. The junction had 10 bases not matched to a gene; V was cut back by 4 bases and J by 6 bases. In DNA form, the CDR3 reads TGTGCCAGCAGCCTTGTTCCGGGACAGGGCGCTGAAGCTTTCTTT. It encodes CASSLVPGQGAEAFF.

V is TRBV7-6 and J is TRBJ1-2, with 9 bases that match TRBD1. CDR3 length: 15 amino acids. Trimming cost V 5 bases and J 4 bases; bases outside gene matches: 8. Germline assignment: CDR1 SGHVS and CDR2 FNYEAQ. The CDR3, as DNA: TGTGCCAGCAGCGGAGGGACAGGGCGGACCTATGGCTACACCTTC. Its translation: CASSGGTGRTYGYTF.

This chain links TRBV2 with TRBJ1-1, with D tentatively TRBD1 (5 bases). The germline V gene has CDR1 SNHLY and CDR2 FYNNEI. Trimming removed 4 bases at V and 13 bases at J, with 16 bases between. CDR3 length: 12 amino acids. CDR3 region: CASSGLGGSGFF. CDR3 in DNA: TGTGCCAGCAGTGGACTGGGGGGTTCGGGTTTCTTT.

The chain employs TRBV7-2 and TRBJ2-2; D possibly corresponds to TRBD2 (6 bases). V was pared by 6 bases and J by 0 bases, with 11 bases between. Germline loops: CDR1 SGHTA, CDR2 FQGNSA. The CDR3 covers 15 residues. The CDR3 here is CASSPGTANTGELFF. Here the CDR3 DNA reads TGTGCCAGCAGTCCCGGGACTGCGAACACCGGGGAGCTGTTTTTT.

This chain uses TRBV6-1 with TRBJ2-7; D is possibly TRBD1 (6 bases). In germline, CDR1 is MNHNS, CDR2 SASEGT. This CDR3 has 12 residues. V shed 6 bases and J shed 5 bases, with 11 bases lying between them. For the CDR3, the DNA is TGTGCCAGCAGCCGCAACAGGGACGAGCAGTACTTC. This codes for CASSRNRDEQYF.

This clone was recorded only once. The chain has TRBV27 and TRBJ2-7, with TRBD1 identical over 7 bases. V was clipped by 5 bases and J by 3 bases; unmatched bases: 7. The CDR3 is 14 amino acids. From germline, CDR1 is MNHEY and CDR2 SMNVEV (reference sequence). The CDR3 bases are TGTGCCAGCAGTGCCGGGACAGCCCTCTACGAGCAGTACTTC. It encodes CASSAGTALYEQYF.

This clone was seen a single time. The genes are TRBV5-4 and TRBJ2-5, with 7 nucleotides matching TRBD2. V shed 0 bases, J shed 5 bases, and the junction held 4 bases outside the gene matches. Germline V gives CDR1 SGHNT, CDR2 YYREEE (reference sequence). The CDR3 covers 14 residues. CDR3 sequence reads: CASSLGGGPETQYF. DNA for the CDR3: TGTGCCAGCAGCTTGGGGGGGGGTCCGGAGACCCAGTACTTC.

V and J are TRBV7-6 and TRBJ2-7; TRBD1 matches 9 bases. The CDR3 has 14 residues. Germline V gene lookup returns CDR1 SGHVS and CDR2 FNYEAQ. The V gene end was trimmed by 3 bases and the J gene end by 7 bases; junction bases not matched to a gene: 7. The CDR3 sequence: CASSFRGQGGEQYF. As DNA, the CDR3 is TGTGCCAGCAGCTTTAGGGGACAGGGCGGGGAGCAGTACTTC. Filled out from reference TRBV7-6 and TRBJ2-7, the complete variable domain reads GAGVSQSPRYKVTKRGQDVALRCDPISGHVSLYWYRQALGQGPEFLTYFNYEAQQDKSGLPNDRFSAERPEGSISTLTIQRTEQRDSAMYRCASSFRGQGGEQYFGPGTRLTVT.

V and J are TRBV6-1 and TRBJ2-5; TRBD1 is a possible D gene (8 bases). Germline CDR1 and CDR2: MNHNS and SASEGT. Trimming stripped 6 bases from V and 5 bases from J, with 16 bases between. This CDR3 comprises 14 residues. This chain's CDR3 is CASRGRGRGETQYF. The CDR3 DNA reads TGTGCCAGCAGGGGCAGGGGGCGGGGGGAGACCCAGTACTTC.

The chain couples TRBV5-4 to TRBJ2-2, with 9 bases identical to TRBD2. The germline V gene encodes CDR1 SGHNT and CDR2 YYREEE (reference sequence). The CDR3 is 17 amino acids. Germline trimming cut 3 bases from V and 3 bases from J; bases unmatched to any gene: 9. This chain's CDR3 is CASSSWGLAGYTGELFF. CDR3 sequence (DNA): TGTGCCAGCAGCTCCTGGGGGCTAGCGGGATACACCGGGGAGCTGTTTTTT.

CDR3 loop: CASTPCENPGQGGDRGYEQYF. Written as DNA, the CDR3 is TGTGCCAGCACCCCCTGTGAAAACCCGGGACAGGGTGGGGATCGGGGCTACGAGCAGTACTTC. This chain connects TRBV7-8 to TRBJ2-7, with 9 bases lining up with TRBD1. This CDR3 has 21 amino acids. Germline values: CDR1 SGHVS, CDR2 FQNEAQ. J lost 3 bases, V lost 7 bases, and 28 bases had no gene match.

V and J are TRBV4-2 and TRBJ2-5, with D perhaps TRBD2 (6 bases). The J call may not be correct, given that the DNA end is closer to TRBJ2-7. The CDR3 runs 17 residues. Germline loops: CDR1 LGHNA, CDR2 YNFKEQ. CDR3 region: CASSQDEREWSSYEQYF. The CDR3 DNA sequence: TGTGCCAGCAGCCAAGATGAACGGGAGTGGAGCTCCTACGAGCAGTACTTC.

This sequence joins TRBV4-3 and TRBJ2-3, with D perhaps matching TRBD2 (7 bases). Trimming removed 1 base at V and 9 bases at J, with 17 bases between. Looked up from germline, CDR1 is LGHNA and CDR2 is YSLEER. There are 15 residues in the CDR3. The CDR3 coding sequence is TGCGCCAGCAGCCAAGGAGGAGGGGGGGCACACACGCAGTATTTT. The encoded protein is CASSQGGGGAHTQYF.